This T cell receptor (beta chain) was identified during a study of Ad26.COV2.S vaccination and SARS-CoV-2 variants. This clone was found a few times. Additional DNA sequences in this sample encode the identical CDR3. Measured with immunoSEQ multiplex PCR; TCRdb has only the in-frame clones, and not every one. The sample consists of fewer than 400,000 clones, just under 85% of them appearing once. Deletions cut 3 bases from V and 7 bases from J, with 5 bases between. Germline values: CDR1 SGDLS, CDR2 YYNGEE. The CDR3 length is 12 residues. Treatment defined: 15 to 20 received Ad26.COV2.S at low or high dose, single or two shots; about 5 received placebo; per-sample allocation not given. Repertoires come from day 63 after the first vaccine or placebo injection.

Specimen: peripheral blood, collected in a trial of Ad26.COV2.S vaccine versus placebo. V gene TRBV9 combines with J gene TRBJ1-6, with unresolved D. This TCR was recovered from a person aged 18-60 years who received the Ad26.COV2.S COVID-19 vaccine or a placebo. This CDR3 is CASSAGNSPLHF. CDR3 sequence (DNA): TGTGCCAGCAGCGCGGGGAATTCACCCCTCCACTTT.